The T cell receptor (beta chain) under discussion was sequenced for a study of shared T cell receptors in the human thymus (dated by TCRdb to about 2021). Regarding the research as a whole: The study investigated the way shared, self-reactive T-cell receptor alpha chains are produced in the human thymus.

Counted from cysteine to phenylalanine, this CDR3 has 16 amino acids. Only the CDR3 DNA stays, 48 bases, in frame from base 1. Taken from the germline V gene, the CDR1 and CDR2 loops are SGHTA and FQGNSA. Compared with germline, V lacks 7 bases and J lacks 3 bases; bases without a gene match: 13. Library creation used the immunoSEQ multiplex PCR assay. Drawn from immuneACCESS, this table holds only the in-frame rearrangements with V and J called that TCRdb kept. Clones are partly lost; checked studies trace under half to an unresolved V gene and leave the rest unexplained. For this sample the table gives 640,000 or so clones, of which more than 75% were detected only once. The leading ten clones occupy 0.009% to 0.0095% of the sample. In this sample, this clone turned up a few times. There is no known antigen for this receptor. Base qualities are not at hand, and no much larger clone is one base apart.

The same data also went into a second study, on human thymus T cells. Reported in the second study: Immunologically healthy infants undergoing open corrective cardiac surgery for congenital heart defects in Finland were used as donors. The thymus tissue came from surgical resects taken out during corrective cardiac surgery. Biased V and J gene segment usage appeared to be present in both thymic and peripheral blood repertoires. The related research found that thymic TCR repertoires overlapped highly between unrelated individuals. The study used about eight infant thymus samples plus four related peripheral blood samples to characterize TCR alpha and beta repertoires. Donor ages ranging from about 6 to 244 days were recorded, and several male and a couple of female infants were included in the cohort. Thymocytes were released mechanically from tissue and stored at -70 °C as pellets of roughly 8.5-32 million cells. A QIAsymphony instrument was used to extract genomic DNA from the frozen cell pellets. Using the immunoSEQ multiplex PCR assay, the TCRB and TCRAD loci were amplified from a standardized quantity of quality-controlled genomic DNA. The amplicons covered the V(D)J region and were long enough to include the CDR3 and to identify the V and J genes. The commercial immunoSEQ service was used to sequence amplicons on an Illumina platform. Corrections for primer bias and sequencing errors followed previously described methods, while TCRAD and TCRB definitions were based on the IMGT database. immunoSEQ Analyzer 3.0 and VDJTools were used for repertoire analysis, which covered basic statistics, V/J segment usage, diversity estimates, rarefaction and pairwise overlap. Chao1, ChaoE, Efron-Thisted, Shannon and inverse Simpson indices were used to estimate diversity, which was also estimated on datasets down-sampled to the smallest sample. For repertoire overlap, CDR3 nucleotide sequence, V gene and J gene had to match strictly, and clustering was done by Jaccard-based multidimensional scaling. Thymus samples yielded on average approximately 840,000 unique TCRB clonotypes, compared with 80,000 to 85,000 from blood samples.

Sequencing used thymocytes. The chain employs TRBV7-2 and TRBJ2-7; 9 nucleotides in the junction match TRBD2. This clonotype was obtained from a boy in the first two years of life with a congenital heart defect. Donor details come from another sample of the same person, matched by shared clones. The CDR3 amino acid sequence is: CASTIKSSGELYEQYF. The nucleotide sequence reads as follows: TGTGCCAGCACCATTAAATCTAGCGGGGAGCTCTACGAGCAGTACTTC.